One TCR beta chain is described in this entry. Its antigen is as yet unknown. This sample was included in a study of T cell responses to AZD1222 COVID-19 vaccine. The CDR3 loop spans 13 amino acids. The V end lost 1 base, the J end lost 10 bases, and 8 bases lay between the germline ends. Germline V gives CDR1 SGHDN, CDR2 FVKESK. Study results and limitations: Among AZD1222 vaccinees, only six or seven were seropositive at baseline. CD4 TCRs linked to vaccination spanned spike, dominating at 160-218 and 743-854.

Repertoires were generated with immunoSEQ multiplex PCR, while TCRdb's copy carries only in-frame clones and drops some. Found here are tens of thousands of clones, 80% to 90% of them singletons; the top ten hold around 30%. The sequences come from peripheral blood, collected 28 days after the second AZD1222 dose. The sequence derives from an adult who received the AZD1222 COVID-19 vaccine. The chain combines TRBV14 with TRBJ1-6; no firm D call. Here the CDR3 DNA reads TGTGCCAGCAGCCAAGTAATGGGGTCACCCCTCCACTTT. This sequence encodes CASSQVMGSPLHF.